These 3 T cell receptor beta chains share one sample of origin, sequenced in a study of blood T cells in healthy people across ages. A J-beta primer mix and a sample-barcoded 5' primer were used in a second PCR of about 7 to 12 cycles. MiXCR was run by TCRdb on the 5' RACE reads, yielding one entry per CDR3 protein. The data contain more than 1.4 million distinct CDR3 sequences, approximately 40% of them singletons. Sequenced material: blood. The receptors shown here come from a woman aged 18-30 years in good health.

This clonotype was seen only a few times. DNA for the CDR3: TGTGCCAGCAGCGGGCCTGGCGAAAAACTGTTTTTT. Translation gives CASSGPGEKLFF. This sequence joins TRBV3-1 and TRBJ1-4, with D hard to call. V lost 5 bases and J 8 bases, leaving 9 bases between the germline ends. Germline lookup yields CDR1 LGHDT and CDR2 YNNKEL (reference sequence). The CDR3 has 12 amino acids.

This clonotype was seen a few times. This chain joins TRBV12-3 or TRBV12-4 and TRBJ1-6; the D gene is possibly TRBD1 (6 bases). V was trimmed by 7 bases and J by 0 bases, leaving 10 bases between them. The CDR3 has 15 amino acids. The CDR3 here is CASKTGSSYNSPLHF. The CDR3 DNA sequence: TGTGCCAGCAAAACAGGGAGCTCCTATAATTCACCCCTCCACTTT.

To note about this clonotype: One junction end disagrees with the germline gene, perhaps due to a read error. The V gene is TRBV12-3 or TRBV12-4, the J gene TRBJ2-6; 12 nucleotides match TRBD2. The length of the CDR3 is 18 residues. The CDR3 region is CARSPTSGSPAGANVLTF. The CDR3 bases are TGTGCCCGCAGTCCGACTAGCGGGAGCCCCGCTGGGGCCAACGTCCTGACTTTC.